These 11 T cell receptor beta chains came from one sample sequenced in a study of CD4 T cells in relation to SARS-CoV-2 and coronaviruses. These TCRs' antigens remain unknown. Clones were read by immunoSEQ multiplex PCR, and TCRdb kept only the in-frame ones, dropping some. The table has roughly 25,000 clones, 60% to 80% seen once. Before the COVID-19 pandemic, during about 2011-2019, CD4+ T cells were taken from unexposed donors. Isolation of CD4+ T cells took place after less than 11 days in culture. The sample comprised CD4+ T cells from PBMCs, cultured in vitro. The source of these receptors is a human donor in good health.

The rearrangement joins TRBV6-2 or TRBV6-3 to TRBJ2-7; D gene uncertain. CDR1 is MNHEY, CDR2 SVGEGT, per germline. The V end lost 2 bases, the J end lost 6 bases, and 23 bases lay between the germline ends. The CDR3 has 17 residues. CDR3 nucleotide sequence: TGTGCCAGCAGTTACCCGAACGCCCGGGTCGGCATCGGCGAGCAGTACTTC. It translates to CASSYPNARVGIGEQYF.

This clone showed up just once. The chain joins TRBV2 to TRBJ1-5; D possibly corresponds to TRBD1 (5 bases). Germline CDR1 and CDR2: SNHLY and FYNNEI. V gave up 3 bases and J gave up 9 bases, with 18 bases separating them. This CDR3 is built from 15 residues. The CDR3 protein is CASSEGRAETSPQHF. The DNA for the CDR3 is TGTGCCAGCAGTGAGGGCAGGGCCGAGACGTCGCCCCAGCATTTT.

V gene TRBV2 combines with J gene TRBJ1-1; D unclear. V lost 5 bases, J lost 1 base, and 5 bases lay in between. The CDR3 runs to 12 residues. Germline V gene lookup returns CDR1 SNHLY and CDR2 FYNNEI. The CDR3 bases are TGTGCCAGCAGTATAGAGAACACTGAAGCTTTCTTT. This translates into CASSIENTEAFF.

The V and J genes are TRBV5-5 and TRBJ2-1; D remains unclear. Per the germline V gene, CDR1 is SGHKS and CDR2 is YYEKEE (reference sequence). CDR3 length: 15 amino acids. Between the trimmed V and J ends, which lost 4 bases and 6 bases, there was a span of 17 bases. CDR3 in amino acids: CASSADVTEVNEQFF. As DNA, the CDR3 is TGTGCCAGCAGCGCCGACGTAACAGAGGTCAATGAGCAGTTCTTC. The variable domain in full, completed from reference TRBV5-5 and TRBJ2-1, reads DAGVTQSPTHLIKTRGQQVTLRCSPISGHKSVSWYQQVLGQGPQFIFQYYEKEERGRGNFPDRFSARQFPNYSSELNVNALLLGDSALYLCASSADVTEVNEQFFGPGTRLTVL.

The J gene is TRBJ1-1, the V gene TRBV19; 10 positions match TRBD1. The CDR3 is 16 amino acids. The J segment lost 4 bases and the V segment lost 1 base, leaving 6 bases of the junction unmatched. CDR1 and CDR2 (germline): LNHDA, SQIVND (reference sequence). The CDR3 DNA follows: TGTGCCAGTAGTATAGTCGGGACAGGGGAGGGCACTGAAGCTTTCTTT. Its translation: CASSIVGTGEGTEAFF.

The table lists this clone with a few counts. The chain employs TRBV19 and TRBJ2-2; 8 bases are shared with TRBD1. This CDR3 has 14 residues. Germline trimming cut 8 bases from V and 9 bases from J; bases unmatched to any gene: 11. Germline V CDR1 and CDR2: LNHDA, SQIVND (reference sequence). Written as DNA, the CDR3 is TGTGCCAGTGCCTCGGACAGGGTAGGGCGGGAGCTGTTTTTT. Translated, it gives CASASDRVGRELFF.

The chain employs TRBV7-2 and TRBJ2-7; 9 bases line up with TRBD1. This CDR3 contains 15 residues. Per the germline V gene, CDR1 is SGHTA and CDR2 is FQGNSA. The J segment lost 2 bases and the V segment lost 6 bases, leaving 8 bases of the junction unmatched. The chain's CDR3 is CASRIGGQGAYEQYF. The CDR3 DNA reads as TGTGCCAGCAGAATAGGGGGACAGGGCGCCTACGAGCAGTACTTC.

The V and J genes are TRBV7-2 and TRBJ2-2, with no clear D. The germline gives CDR1 SGHTA, CDR2 FQGNSA. Trimming cost V 5 bases and J 4 bases, with 11 bases left between them. There are 14 residues in the CDR3. The CDR3 region has the DNA TGTGCCAGCAGCCCCGGACCTCGCACCGGGGAGCTGTTTTTT. Translated, it gives CASSPGPRTGELFF.

The chain uses TRBV19 and TRBJ1-3; 8 nucleotides align to TRBD1. Germline V gives CDR1 LNHDA, CDR2 SQIVND (reference sequence). This CDR3 is 17 amino acids long. V lost 5 bases to trimming and J lost 4 bases; unmatched junction nucleotides: 13. This CDR3 is CASSGFWTGSGGNTIYF. For the CDR3, the DNA is TGTGCCAGTAGTGGATTCTGGACAGGGAGCGGCGGAAACACCATATATTTT.

The sample holds a few counts of this clone. This sequence joins TRBV7-8 and TRBJ2-1, with TRBD2 as a possible D gene (5 bases). CDR3 length: 11 amino acids. Trimming cost V 6 bases and J 9 bases, with 9 bases left between them. Germline V CDR1 and CDR2: SGHVS, FQNEAQ. The CDR3: CASRGRGEQFF. The CDR3 DNA follows: TGTGCCAGCAGGGGCCGGGGTGAGCAGTTCTTC.

The chain couples TRBV4-3 to TRBJ2-2; TRBD2 matches 8 bases. CDR3 length equals 15 residues. The V and J ends lost 0 bases and 6 bases, in that order; junction bases with no gene match: 3. Germline CDR1 is LGHNA and CDR2 is YSLEER. CDR3 bases: TGCGCCAGCAGCCAAGACGGGGGGGCCCCCGGGGAGCTGTTTTTT. Translating gives CASSQDGGAPGELFF.